Following are 12 T cell receptor beta chains from one sample sequenced in a study of read filtering for tumor transcriptome and immune sequencing. Molecular barcoded adaptors covering alpha/delta and beta/gamma chains were used on 400 ng RNA. A single record per CDR3 protein comes from TCRdb applying MiXCR to the reads. This sample carries nearly 60,000 distinct CDR3 sequences, roughly an eighth of them seen once, and the ten largest clones take more than 15%. The specimen sequenced was a population of CD138-negative cells sorted from bone marrow. These receptors all come from a donor aged 40 or older with multiple myeloma.

Ten or more counts support this clonotype. This chain links TRBV9 with TRBJ2-7; D may correspond to TRBD1 or TRBD2 (5 bases each). This CDR3 spans 13 amino acids. The germline V gene encodes CDR1 SGDLS and CDR2 YYNGEE. V shed 2 bases and J shed 6 bases, with 12 bases lying between them. As DNA, the CDR3 is TGTGCCAGCAGCGTGGGCCCGGGGCGCGAGCAGTACTTC. This gives the protein CASSVGPGREQYF.

This clonotype was seen repeatedly, ten times or more. The CDR3 is CAISPTSGGAGYTF. Written as DNA, the CDR3 is TGTGCCATCAGTCCAACCTCAGGCGGTGCTGGCTACACCTTC. This chain uses TRBV10-3 with TRBJ1-2; no reliable D call. Germline CDR1 and CDR2: ENHRY and SYGVKD. The CDR3 runs to 14 residues. Deletions cut 5 bases from V and 7 bases from J, with 17 bases between.

The rearrangement links TRBV9 to TRBJ2-1; tentatively, D is TRBD2 (7 bases). The germline V gene has CDR1 SGDLS and CDR2 YYNGEE. Between the trimmed V and J ends, which lost 0 bases and 3 bases, there was a span of 19 bases. This CDR3 has 18 residues. CDR3 in amino acids: CASSVGARGGGLYNEQFF. The CDR3 DNA sequence: TGTGCCAGCAGCGTAGGTGCCAGGGGCGGGGGCCTCTACAATGAGCAGTTCTTC.

This clonotype has a count of ten or more. Mismatch with germline at one junction end may stem from a read error. The chain has TRBV7-7 and TRBJ2-3; 14 bases map to TRBD2. This CDR3 region has 17 residues. Germline V lookup: CDR1 SSHAT, CDR2 FNYEAQ (reference sequence). The CDR3 loop is CASSLRLAGGGTDTQYF. The CDR3 DNA reads TGTGCTAGCAGCTTACGACTAGCGGGGGGGGGCACAGATACGCAGTATTTT.

This clonotype was counted at least ten times. This chain joins TRBV30 and TRBJ1-2; D may be TRBD1 (5 bases). The CDR3 runs 13 residues. The V end lost 1 base, the J end lost 5 bases, and 11 bases lay between the germline ends. Germline V CDR1 and CDR2: GTSNPN, SVGIG (reference sequence). The CDR3 is CAWSGGVKYGYTF. Here the CDR3 DNA reads TGTGCCTGGAGTGGGGGGGTGAAGTATGGCTACACCTTC. The variable domain in full, completed from reference TRBV30 and TRBJ1-2, reads SQTIHQWPATLVQPVGSPLSLECTVEGTSNPNLYWYRQAAGRGLQLLFYSVGIGQISSEVPQNLSASRPQDRQFILSSKKLLLSDSGFYLCAWSGGVKYGYTFGSGTRLTVV.

Many counts were recorded for this clonotype. This chain joins TRBV2 and TRBJ1-1; possible D gene TRBD1, 5 bases. V was cut by 6 bases and J by 7 bases, with 15 bases left in between. Per germline, CDR1 SNHLY and CDR2 FYNNEI. This CDR3 has 13 residues. This chain's CDR3 is CASSEAGAFEAFF. Here the CDR3 DNA reads TGTGCCAGCAGCGAGGCCGGGGCCTTTGAAGCTTTCTTT.

To note about this clonotype: A much bigger clone sits one base away, suggesting this may be a read error. Lacking the conserved final phenylalanine or tryptophan, this CDR3 likely reflects a read error. The chain links TRBV6-5 to TRBJ1-2; TRBD1 matches 8 bases. The trim removed 6 bases at V and 4 bases at J, leaving 10 bases unmatched. Germline V gives CDR1 MNHEY, CDR2 SVGAGI. The CDR3 consists of 15 residues. The CDR3 nucleotides read TGTGCCAGCAGGAGTACAGGGGGGGATAGCTATGGCTACACCTCC. Its translation is CASRSTGGDSYGYTS.

This clonotype came up many times. The CDR3 sequence is CASSYSGPRAANEKLFF. Written as DNA, the CDR3 is TGTGCCAGCAGTTACTCGGGGCCCAGGGCTGCTAATGAAAAACTGTTTTTT. The chain combines TRBV6-5 with TRBJ1-4; perhaps TRBD1 as D (5 bases). CDR3 length: 17 amino acids. The V end was cut by 0 bases, the J end by 3 bases, with 14 bases between. Germline V CDR1 and CDR2: MNHEY, SVGAGI.

This clonotype came up many times. This chain uses TRBV5-1 with TRBJ2-7; TRBD1 might be the D (6 bases). V gave up 6 bases and J gave up 0 bases, with 13 bases separating them. Germline assignment: CDR1 SGHRS and CDR2 YFSETQ. The CDR3 has 14 residues. The DNA for the CDR3 is TGCGCCAGCAATAGGGGGACGAGCTCCTACGAGCAGTACTTC. Encoded protein: CASNRGTSSYEQYF.

V and J are TRBV5-1 and TRBJ2-3; D uncertain. Trimming removed 3 bases at V and 5 bases at J, with 10 bases between. The CDR3 runs to 13 residues. Per the germline V gene, CDR1 is SGHRS and CDR2 is YFSETQ. DNA for the CDR3: TGCGCCAGCAGCTCGATGCTGCGAGATACGCAGTATTTT. This gives the protein CASSSMLRDTQYF.

On this clonotype: This may arise from a read error, as a much more abundant clone is one base away. The chain has TRBV29-1 and TRBJ2-1; D not certain. Germline loops: CDR1 SQVTM, CDR2 ANQGSEA. CDR3 size: 16 residues. The CDR3 protein is CSVEDHGPMSYKEQFF. The CDR3 DNA reads TGCAGCGTTGAAGATCATGGACCTATGTCCTACAAGGAGCAGTTCTTC.

This clonotype was counted only a few times. This chain connects TRBV20-1 to TRBJ2-5; 8 positions agree with TRBD1. The CDR3 runs to 14 residues. J was trimmed by 3 bases and V by 0 bases; bases with no gene match: 3. CDR1 is DFQATT and CDR2 is SNEGSKA in the germline V gene (reference sequence). For the CDR3, the DNA is TGCAGTGCTAGAGAATGGGGACAGGAAGAGACCCAGTACTTC. The encoded protein is CSAREWGQEETQYF.